This T cell receptor (beta chain) is drawn from a study of cytomegalovirus exposure and HLA in healthy donors. Primers included in the PCR were 60 Vbeta and 13 Jbeta primers. TCRdb's table, derived via immunoSEQ multiplex PCR, lists solely in-frame clones and lacks some. The table includes roughly 140,000 clones, 68% detected once. Study findings and constraints: Roughly uniform sequencing depth across donors was assumed, possibly incorrectly.

A note on this clone: Its antigen remains unidentified.

Sequencing was done on a sample of PBMCs. This clonotype originated in a man between 60 and 70 years old in good health and CMV-seronegative.

The DNA for the CDR3 is TGTGCCAGCAGCGCGGGAGCTAGCGGGAGGGGCTACGAGCAGTACTTC. The encoded protein is CASSAGASGRGYEQYF. V and J are TRBV7-2 and TRBJ2-7; TRBD2 matches 12 bases. V was pared by 5 bases and J by 3 bases, with 8 bases of the junction left unmatched. Per germline, CDR1 SGHTA and CDR2 FQGNSA. The CDR3 sequence is 16 residues long.